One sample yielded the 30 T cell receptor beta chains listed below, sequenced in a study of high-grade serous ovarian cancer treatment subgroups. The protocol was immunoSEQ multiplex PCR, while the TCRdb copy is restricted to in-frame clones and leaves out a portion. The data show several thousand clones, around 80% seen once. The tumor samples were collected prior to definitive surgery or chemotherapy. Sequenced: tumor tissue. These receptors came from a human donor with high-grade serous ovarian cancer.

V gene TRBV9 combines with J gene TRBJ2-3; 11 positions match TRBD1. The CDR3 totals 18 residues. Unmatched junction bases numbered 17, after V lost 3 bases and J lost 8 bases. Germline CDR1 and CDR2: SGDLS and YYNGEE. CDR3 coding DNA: TGTGCCAGCAGCGCTCAGAACACCGGGACAGGGGGTCTCGGTACGCAGTATTTT. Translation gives CASSAQNTGTGGLGTQYF.

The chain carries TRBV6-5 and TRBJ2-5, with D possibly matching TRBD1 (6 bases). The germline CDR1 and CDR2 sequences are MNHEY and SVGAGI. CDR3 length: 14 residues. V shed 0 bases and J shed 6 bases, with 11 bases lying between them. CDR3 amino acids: CASSYSVRGQTQYF. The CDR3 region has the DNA TGTGCCAGCAGTTACTCGGTCAGGGGTCAGACCCAGTACTTC.

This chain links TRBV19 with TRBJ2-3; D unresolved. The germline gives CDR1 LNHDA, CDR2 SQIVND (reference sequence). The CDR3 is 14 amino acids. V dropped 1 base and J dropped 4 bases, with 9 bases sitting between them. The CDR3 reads CASSIGSGSDTQYF. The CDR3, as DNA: TGTGCCAGTAGTATAGGGTCCGGGTCAGATACGCAGTATTTT.

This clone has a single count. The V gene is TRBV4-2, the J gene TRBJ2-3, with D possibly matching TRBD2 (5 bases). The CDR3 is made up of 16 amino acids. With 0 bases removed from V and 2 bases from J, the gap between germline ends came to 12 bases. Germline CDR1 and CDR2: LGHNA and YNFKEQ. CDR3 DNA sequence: TGTGCCAGCAGCCAAGATGAGGGCCTACACACAGATACGCAGTATTTT. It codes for CASSQDEGLHTDTQYF.

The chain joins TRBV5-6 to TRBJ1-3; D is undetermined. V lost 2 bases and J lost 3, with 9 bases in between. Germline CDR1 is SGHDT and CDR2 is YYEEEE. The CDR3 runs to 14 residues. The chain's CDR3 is CASSFNIIGNTIYF. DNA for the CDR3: TGTGCCAGCAGCTTTAACATAATTGGAAACACCATATATTTT.

The CDR3: CASSFWAGYPTGANVLTF. The CDR3 coding sequence is TGTGCCAGTAGTTTTTGGGCCGGTTATCCTACTGGGGCCAACGTCCTGACTTTC. The chain uses TRBV19 and TRBJ2-6; no definite D call. Trimming removed 5 bases at V and 2 bases at J, with 19 bases between. The CDR3 spans 18 residues. Germline loops: CDR1 LNHDA, CDR2 SQIVND (reference sequence).

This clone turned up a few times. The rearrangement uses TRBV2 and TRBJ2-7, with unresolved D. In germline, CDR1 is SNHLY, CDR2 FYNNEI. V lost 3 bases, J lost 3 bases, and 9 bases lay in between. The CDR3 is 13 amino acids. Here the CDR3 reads CASSDLSGYEQYF. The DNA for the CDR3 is TGTGCCAGCAGTGACTTATCAGGCTACGAGCAGTACTTC. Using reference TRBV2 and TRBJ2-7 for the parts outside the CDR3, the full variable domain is EPEVTQTPSHQVTQMGQEVILRCVPISNHLYFYWYRQILGQKVEFLVSFYNNEISEKSEIFDDQFSVERPDGSNFTLKIRSTKLEDSAMYFCASSDLSGYEQYFGPGTRLTVT.

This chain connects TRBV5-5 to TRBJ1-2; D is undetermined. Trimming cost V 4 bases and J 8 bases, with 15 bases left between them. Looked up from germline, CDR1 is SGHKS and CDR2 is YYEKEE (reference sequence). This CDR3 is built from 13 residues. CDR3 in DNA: TGTGCCAGCAGCAACACGGACTTCGGGGGCTACACCTTC. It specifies CASSNTDFGGYTF.

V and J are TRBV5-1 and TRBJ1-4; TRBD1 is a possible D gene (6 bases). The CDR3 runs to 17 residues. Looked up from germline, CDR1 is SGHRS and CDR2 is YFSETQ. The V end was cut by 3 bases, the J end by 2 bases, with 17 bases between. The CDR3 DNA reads TGCGCCAGCAGCTGGACAGTCCTATCCTCTACTAATGAAAAACTGTTTTTT. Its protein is CASSWTVLSSTNEKLFF. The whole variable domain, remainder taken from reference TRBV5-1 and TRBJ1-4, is KAGVTQTPRYLIKTRGQQVTLSCSPISGHRSVSWYQQTPGQGLQFLFEYFSETQRNKGNFPGRFSGRQFSNSRSEMNVSTLELGDSALYLCASSWTVLSSTNEKLFFGSGTQLSVL.

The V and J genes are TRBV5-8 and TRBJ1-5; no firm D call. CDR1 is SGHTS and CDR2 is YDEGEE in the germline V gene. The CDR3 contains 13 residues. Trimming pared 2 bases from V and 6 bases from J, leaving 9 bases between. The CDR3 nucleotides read TGTGCCAGCAGCTTTGGGCTGTTTCAGCCCCAGCATTTT. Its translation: CASSFGLFQPQHF.

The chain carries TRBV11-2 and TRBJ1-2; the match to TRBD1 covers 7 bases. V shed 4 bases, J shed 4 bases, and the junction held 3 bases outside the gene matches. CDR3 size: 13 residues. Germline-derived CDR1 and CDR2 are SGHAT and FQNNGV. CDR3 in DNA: TGTGCCAGCAGCTCGACAGGGCCCTATGGCTACACCTTC. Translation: CASSSTGPYGYTF.

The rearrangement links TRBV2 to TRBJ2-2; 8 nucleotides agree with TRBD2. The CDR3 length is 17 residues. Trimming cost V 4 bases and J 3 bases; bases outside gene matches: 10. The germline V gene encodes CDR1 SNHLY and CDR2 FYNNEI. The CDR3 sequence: CASSGYGAGEYTGELFF. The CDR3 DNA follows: TGTGCCAGCAGTGGCTATGGAGCGGGAGAGTACACCGGGGAGCTGTTTTTT.

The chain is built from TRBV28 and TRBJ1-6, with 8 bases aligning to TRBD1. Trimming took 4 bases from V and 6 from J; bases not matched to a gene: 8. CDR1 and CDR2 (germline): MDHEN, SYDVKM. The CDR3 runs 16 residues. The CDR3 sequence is CASSSTGERGNSPLHF. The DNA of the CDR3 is TGTGCCAGCAGTTCGACAGGGGAGAGAGGTAATTCACCCCTCCACTTT.

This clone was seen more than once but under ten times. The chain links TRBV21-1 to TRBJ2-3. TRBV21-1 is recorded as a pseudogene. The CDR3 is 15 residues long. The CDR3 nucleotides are TGTGCCAGCCGGAAAAAGGACCATGTCCCAGATACGCAGTATTTT. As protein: CASRKKDHVPDTQYF.

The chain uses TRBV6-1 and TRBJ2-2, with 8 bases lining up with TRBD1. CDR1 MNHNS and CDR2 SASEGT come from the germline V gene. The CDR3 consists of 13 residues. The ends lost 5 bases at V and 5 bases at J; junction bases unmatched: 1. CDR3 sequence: CASSTGGTGELFF. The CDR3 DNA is TGTGCCAGCAGTACAGGGGGAACCGGGGAGCTGTTTTTT.

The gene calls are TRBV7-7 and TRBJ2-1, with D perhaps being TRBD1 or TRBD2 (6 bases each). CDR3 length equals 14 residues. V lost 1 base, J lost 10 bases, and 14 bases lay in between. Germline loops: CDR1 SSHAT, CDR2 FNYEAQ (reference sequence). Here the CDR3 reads CASSLEEVGGEQFF. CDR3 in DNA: TGTGCCAGCAGCTTAGAAGAAGTAGGGGGGGAGCAGTTCTTC.

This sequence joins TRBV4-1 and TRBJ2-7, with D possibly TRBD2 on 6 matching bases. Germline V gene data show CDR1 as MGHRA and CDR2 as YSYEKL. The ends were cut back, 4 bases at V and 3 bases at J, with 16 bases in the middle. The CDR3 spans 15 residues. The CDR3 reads CASSPSGGASYEQYF. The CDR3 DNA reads TGCGCCAGCAGCCCTAGTGGCGGGGCCAGCTACGAGCAGTACTTC.

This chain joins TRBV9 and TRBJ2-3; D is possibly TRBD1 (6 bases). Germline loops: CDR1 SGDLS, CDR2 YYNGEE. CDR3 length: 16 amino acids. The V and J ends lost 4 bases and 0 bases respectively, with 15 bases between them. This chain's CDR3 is CASSKTGMGSTDTQYF. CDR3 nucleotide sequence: TGTGCCAGCAGCAAAACAGGGATGGGAAGCACAGATACGCAGTATTTT.

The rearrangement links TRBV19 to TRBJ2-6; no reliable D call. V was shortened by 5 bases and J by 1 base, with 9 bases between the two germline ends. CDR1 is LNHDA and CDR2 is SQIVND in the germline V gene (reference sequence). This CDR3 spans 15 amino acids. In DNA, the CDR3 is TGTGCCAGTAGTGTACGGATTTCTGGGGCCAACGTCCTGACTTTC. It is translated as CASSVRISGANVLTF.

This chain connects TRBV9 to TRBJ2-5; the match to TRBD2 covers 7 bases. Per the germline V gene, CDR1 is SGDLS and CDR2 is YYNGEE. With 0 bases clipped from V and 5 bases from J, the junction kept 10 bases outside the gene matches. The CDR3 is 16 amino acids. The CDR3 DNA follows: TGTGCCAGCAGCGTAGGGGAGGGGCGAGTAACGGAGACCCAGTACTTC. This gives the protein CASSVGEGRVTETQYF.

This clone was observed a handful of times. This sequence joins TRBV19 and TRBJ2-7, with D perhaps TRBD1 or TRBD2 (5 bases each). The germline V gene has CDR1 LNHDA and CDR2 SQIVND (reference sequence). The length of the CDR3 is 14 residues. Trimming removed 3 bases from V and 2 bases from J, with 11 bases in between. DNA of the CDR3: TGTGCCAGTAGTATTCGGGACGAAGCCTACGAGCAGTACTTC. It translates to CASSIRDEAYEQYF.

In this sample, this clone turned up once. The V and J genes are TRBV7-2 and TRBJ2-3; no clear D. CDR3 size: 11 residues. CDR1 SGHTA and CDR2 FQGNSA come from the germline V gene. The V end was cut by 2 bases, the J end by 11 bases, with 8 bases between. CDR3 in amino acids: CASSLNQKQYF. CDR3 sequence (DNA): TGTGCCAGCAGCTTAAACCAGAAGCAGTATTTT.

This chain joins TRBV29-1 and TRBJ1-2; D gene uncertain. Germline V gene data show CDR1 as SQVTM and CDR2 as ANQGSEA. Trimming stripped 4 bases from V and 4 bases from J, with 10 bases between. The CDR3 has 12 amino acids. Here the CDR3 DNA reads TGCAGCGTTGGACCGGGATCCTATGGCTACACCTTC. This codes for CSVGPGSYGYTF.

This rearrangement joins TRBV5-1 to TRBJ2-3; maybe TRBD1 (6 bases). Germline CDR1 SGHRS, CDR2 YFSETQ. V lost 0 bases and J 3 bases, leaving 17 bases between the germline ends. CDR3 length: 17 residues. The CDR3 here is CASSLELGTSRTDTQYF. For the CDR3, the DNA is TGCGCCAGCAGCTTGGAACTGGGGACATCAAGGACAGATACGCAGTATTTT.

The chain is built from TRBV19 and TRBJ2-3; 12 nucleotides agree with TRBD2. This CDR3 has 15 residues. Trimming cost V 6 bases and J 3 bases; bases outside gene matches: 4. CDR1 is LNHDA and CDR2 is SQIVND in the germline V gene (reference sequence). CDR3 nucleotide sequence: TGTGCCAGTAGCCTAGCGGGAGGGCCAACAGATACGCAGTATTTT. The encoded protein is CASSLAGGPTDTQYF.

This CDR3 is CASSRETGTRETQYF. CDR3 bases: TGTGCCAGCAGCCGGGAAACCGGGACTAGAGAGACCCAGTACTTC. The genes are TRBV7-9 and TRBJ2-5; 8 nucleotides align to TRBD2. The CDR3 length is 15 residues. Trimming removed 5 bases from V and 4 bases from J; junction bases left unmatched: 9. In germline, CDR1 is SEHNR, CDR2 FQNEAQ (reference sequence).

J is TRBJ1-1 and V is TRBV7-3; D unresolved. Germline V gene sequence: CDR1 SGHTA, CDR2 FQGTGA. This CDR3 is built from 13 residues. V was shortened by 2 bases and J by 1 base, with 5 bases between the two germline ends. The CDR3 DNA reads TGTGCCAGCAGCTTATCTCAGAACACTGAAGCTTTCTTT. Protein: CASSLSQNTEAFF.

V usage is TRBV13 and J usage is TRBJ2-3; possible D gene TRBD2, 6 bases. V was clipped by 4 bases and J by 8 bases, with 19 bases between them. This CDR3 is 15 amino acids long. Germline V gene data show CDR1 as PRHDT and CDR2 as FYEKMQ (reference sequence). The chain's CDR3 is CASSSREIGTGTQYF. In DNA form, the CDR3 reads TGTGCCAGCAGCTCGCGGGAAATTGGTACGGGTACGCAGTATTTT.

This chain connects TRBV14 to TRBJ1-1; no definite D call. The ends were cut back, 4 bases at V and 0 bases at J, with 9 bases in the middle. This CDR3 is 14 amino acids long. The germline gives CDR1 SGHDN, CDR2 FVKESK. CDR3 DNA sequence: TGTGCCAGCAGCCCTGGGGTAATGAACACTGAAGCTTTCTTT. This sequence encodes CASSPGVMNTEAFF.

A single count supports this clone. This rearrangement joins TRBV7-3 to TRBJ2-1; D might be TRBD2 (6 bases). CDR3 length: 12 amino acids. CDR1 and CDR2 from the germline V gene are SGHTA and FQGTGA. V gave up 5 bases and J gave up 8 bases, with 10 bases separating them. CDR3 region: CASSPPGDEQFF. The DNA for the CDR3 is TGTGCCAGCAGCCCCCCGGGGGATGAGCAGTTCTTC. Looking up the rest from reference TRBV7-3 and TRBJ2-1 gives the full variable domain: GAGVSQTPSNKVTEKGKYVELRCDPISGHTALYWYRQSLGQGPEFLIYFQGTGAADDSGLPNDRFFAVRPEGSVSTLKIQRTERGDSAVYLCASSPPGDEQFFGPGTRLTVL.